The 12 T cell receptor beta chains below all came from one sample that was sequenced in a study of OX40 agonist ivuxolimab in advanced cancers. Profiling relied on immunoSEQ multiplex PCR, and the TCRdb table lists in-frame clones only, not all of them. Altogether some 100,000 clones are present, 94% being singletons, with the ten largest covering roughly 2.6%. The material sequenced was CD4+ or CD8+ T cells sorted from blood, taken in a trial of the OX40 agonist ivuxolimab. These TCRs come from an adult with an advanced solid tumor such as melanoma, head and neck, liver or kidney cancer.

The chain joins TRBV7-4 to TRBJ2-2; 12 nucleotides align to TRBD2. The CDR3 loop spans 22 amino acids. Per germline, CDR1 SGHVT and CDR2 SQSDAQ. Germline trimming cut 5 bases from V and 2 bases from J; bases unmatched to any gene: 21. CDR3 region: CASSVTSGRSPSPVLNTGELFF. The CDR3 bases are TGTGCCAGCAGCGTAACTAGCGGGAGGTCTCCCTCTCCCGTTCTTAACACCGGGGAGCTGTTTTTT.

This rearrangement joins TRBV5-5 to TRBJ1-5; 7 bases line up with TRBD1. V lost 1 base, J lost 4 bases, and 11 bases stayed unmatched. This CDR3 comprises 17 residues. Germline assignment: CDR1 SGHKS and CDR2 YYEKEE (reference sequence). CDR3 sequence: CASSLNLDRDHNQPQHF. The CDR3 DNA sequence: TGTGCCAGCAGCTTGAACTTAGACAGGGACCATAATCAGCCCCAGCATTTT.

The V call is TRBV19, the J call TRBJ2-2, with 11 bases that match TRBD2. Trimming at V came to 7 bases and at J to 3 bases, leaving 22 bases not matched to a gene. CDR1 and CDR2 from the germline V gene are LNHDA and SQIVND (reference sequence). The CDR3 runs 21 residues. This chain's CDR3 is CASNTPPIFATSGTYTGELFF. CDR3 in DNA: TGTGCCAGTAATACCCCCCCCATATTCGCGACTAGCGGGACCTACACCGGGGAGCTGTTTTTT.

This CDR3 is CAGITGQGFGAFF. CDR3 in DNA: TGTGCCGGCATTACGGGACAGGGCTTTGGAGCTTTCTTT. This chain uses TRBV6-5 with TRBJ1-1, with 9 bases lining up with TRBD1. V was clipped by 11 bases and J by 10 bases; unmatched bases: 14. Germline V gives CDR1 MNHEY, CDR2 SVGAGI. The CDR3 covers 13 residues.

This rearrangement joins TRBV5-1 to TRBJ2-1; 8 bases line up with TRBD2. V was clipped by 0 bases and J by 4 bases; unmatched bases: 9. The CDR3 length is 17 residues. Germline assignment: CDR1 SGHRS and CDR2 YFSETQ. The CDR3 DNA sequence: TGCGCCAGCAGCTTGGGATATCTAGCGGGCGCTTACAATGAGCAGTTCTTC. Translation gives CASSLGYLAGAYNEQFF.

The chain joins TRBV4-2 to TRBJ2-5; 13 nucleotides match TRBD2. Losses at the gene ends were 2 bases for V and 4 bases for J; bases not matched to a gene: 19. This CDR3 is built from 21 residues. CDR1 and CDR2 (germline): LGHNA, YNFKEQ. The CDR3 DNA reads as TGTGCCAGCAGCCAACTAGCCGGGACTAGCGGGAATCCCCTTGACGGAGAGACCCAGTACTTC. It is translated as CASSQLAGTSGNPLDGETQYF.

The chain uses TRBV19 and TRBJ1-5; 10 bases agree with TRBD1. Germline V CDR1 and CDR2: LNHDA, SQIVND (reference sequence). After removal of 4 bases from V and 1 base from J, the junction contained 7 bases not matched to a gene. The CDR3 extends over 17 amino acids. The CDR3 DNA follows: TGTGCCAGTAGTACTTGGGTGGACAGGGGGAGCAATCAGCCCCAGCATTTT. It encodes CASSTWVDRGSNQPQHF. The full variable domain, in which reference TRBV19 and TRBJ1-5 provide the parts outside the CDR3, is DGGITQSPKYLFRKEGQNVTLSCEQNLNHDAMYWYRQDPGQGLRLIYYSQIVNDFQKGDIAEGYSVSREKKESFPLTVTSAQKNPTAFYLCASSTWVDRGSNQPQHFGDGTRLSIL.

The chain recombines TRBV7-9 with TRBJ1-1; D might be TRBD1 (5 bases). The germline V gene encodes CDR1 SEHNR and CDR2 FQNEAQ (reference sequence). This CDR3 contains 14 residues. The V gene lost 5 bases and the J gene lost 10 bases, with 20 bases spanning the gap. The CDR3 reads CASSQTFPIQGAFF. CDR3 coding DNA: TGTGCCAGCAGCCAAACCTTCCCCATCCAGGGAGCTTTCTTT.

The V and J genes are TRBV5-1 and TRBJ2-7; TRBD1 is a possible D gene (5 bases). Germline V lookup: CDR1 SGHRS, CDR2 YFSETQ. V dropped 4 bases and J dropped 3 bases, with 11 bases sitting between them. CDR3 length equals 13 residues. This chain's CDR3 is CASSLGQVYEQYF. For the CDR3, the DNA is TGCGCCAGCAGCCTTGGACAAGTCTACGAGCAGTACTTC.

The chain employs TRBV19 and TRBJ2-7; D is possibly TRBD2 (5 bases). Germline V gene lookup returns CDR1 LNHDA and CDR2 SQIVND (reference sequence). Trimming removed 5 bases at V and 1 base at J, with 12 bases between. The CDR3 is 14 amino acids. DNA for the CDR3: TGTGCCAGTAGTTCGGACTGGGGTTCCTACGAGCAGTACTTC. Its protein is CASSSDWGSYEQYF.

Only one count was recorded for this clone. The CDR3 region is CASSVIGVELNQPQHF. CDR3 in DNA: TGTGCCAGCAGTGTAATAGGGGTGGAACTCAATCAGCCCCAGCATTTT. The V and J genes are TRBV6-1 and TRBJ1-5, with a tentative D call TRBD1 (5 bases). Germline V CDR1 and CDR2: MNHNS, SASEGT. CDR3 length equals 16 residues. The germline V and J ends were trimmed by 4 bases and 3 bases, with 16 bases remaining between them.

This sequence joins TRBV19 and TRBJ1-1; D ambiguous. V was clipped by 6 bases and J by 4 bases, with 12 bases between them. Germline V gene lookup returns CDR1 LNHDA and CDR2 SQIVND (reference sequence). This CDR3 spans 13 amino acids. The CDR3: CASSDTPRTEAFF. CDR3 DNA sequence: TGTGCCAGTAGCGACACTCCTCGCACTGAAGCTTTCTTT.